The 22 T cell receptor beta chains presented below share a single source sample, sequenced in a study of patients and donors after allogeneic stem cell transplantation. TCRdb ran MiXCR on the RT-PCR reads and lists one entry per CDR3 protein. The data hold about 40,000 distinct CDR3 sequences, with more than 30% observed a single time. The specimen was blood, either unsorted or a sorted T cell fraction (not recorded which). These receptors were collected from a human donor who was either an allogeneic HSCT recipient or a stem cell or donor lymphocyte infusion donor (not recorded which). It is not recorded whose cells these are; they may come from a transplant donor.

The chain has TRBV5-6 and TRBJ2-2, with D maybe TRBD1 (5 bases). Germline CDR1 is SGHDT and CDR2 is YYEEEE. The germline V and J ends were trimmed by 2 bases and 0 bases, with 8 bases remaining between them. The CDR3 extends over 15 amino acids. CDR3 in amino acids: CASSFQGANTGELFF. Here the CDR3 DNA reads TGTGCCAGCAGCTTTCAGGGCGCGAACACCGGGGAGCTGTTTTTT.

This chain connects TRBV7-8 to TRBJ1-4; no definite D call. This CDR3 contains 14 residues. The V gene lost 5 bases and the J gene lost 7 bases, with 14 bases spanning the gap. Germline V gives CDR1 SGHVS, CDR2 FQNEAQ. This CDR3 reads CASSLDELREKLFF. In nucleotides, the CDR3 is TGTGCCAGCAGCCTAGACGAGTTGCGTGAAAAACTGTTTTTT.

This clonotype was seen only a few times. The chain has TRBV6-2 or TRBV6-3 and TRBJ2-3; D is perhaps TRBD2 (5 bases). V dropped 0 bases and J dropped 2 bases, with 15 bases sitting between them. The germline V gene has CDR1 MNHEY and CDR2 SVGEGT. The CDR3 length is 17 residues. Written as DNA, the CDR3 is TGTGCCAGCAGTTACTCTACTCTAGCCAACCACACAGATACGCAGTATTTT. Protein sequence: CASSYSTLANHTDTQYF.

In its sample, this clonotype was seen a few times. The rearrangement links TRBV27 to TRBJ1-1; weak D call: TRBD1 (5 bases). Germline lookup yields CDR1 MNHEY and CDR2 SMNVEV (reference sequence). CDR3 size: 13 residues. Trimming took 6 bases from V and 7 from J, leaving 15 bases between them. CDR3 residues: CASRKGAGNEAFF. As DNA, the CDR3 is TGTGCCAGCAGAAAAGGGGCGGGGAATGAAGCTTTCTTT.

This clonotype occurred many times. The genes are TRBV20-1 and TRBJ1-6; D gene uncertain. Germline V gene lookup returns CDR1 DFQATT and CDR2 SNEGSKA (reference sequence). V lost 6 bases and J lost 11, with 8 bases in between. The CDR3 length is 10 residues. DNA for the CDR3: TGCAGTGCCTACGGCACACCCCTCCACTTT. Encoded protein: CSAYGTPLHF.

The chain links TRBV4-1 to TRBJ1-5, with TRBD1 as a possible D gene (5 bases). The CDR3 covers 15 residues. Per the germline V gene, CDR1 is MGHRA and CDR2 is YSYEKL. The V end was cut by 0 bases, the J end by 6 bases, with 12 bases between. CDR3 loop: CASSQEGARGQPQHF. CDR3 DNA: TGCGCCAGCAGCCAAGAAGGGGCAAGAGGTCAGCCCCAGCATTTT.

This clonotype was recorded many times. The chain recombines TRBV3-1 with TRBJ1-1, with D unresolved. V was pared by 6 bases and J by 1 base, with 3 bases between. The CDR3 extends over 11 amino acids. The germline gives CDR1 LGHDT, CDR2 YNNKEL (reference sequence). This chain's CDR3 is CASSKNTEAFF. The CDR3 bases are TGTGCCAGCAGTAAGAACACTGAAGCTTTCTTT.

J is TRBJ1-1 and V is TRBV12-3 or TRBV12-4, with D possibly matching TRBD1 (5 bases). The CDR3 runs 11 residues. V was shortened by 5 bases and J by 10 bases, with 11 bases between the two germline ends. In nucleotides, the CDR3 is TGTGCCAGCAGTGACAGCCCTCGAGCTTTCTTT. It yields the protein CASSDSPRAFF.

This chain uses TRBV6-5 with TRBJ2-1; 9 positions match TRBD2. The CDR3 has 15 amino acids. In germline, CDR1 is MNHEY, CDR2 SVGAGI. V gave up 2 bases and J gave up 6 bases; unmatched junction bases: 5. The CDR3 region has the DNA TGTGCCAGCAGTTACCCGGGACTAGCTAGCAATGAGCAGTTCTTC. Encoded protein: CASSYPGLASNEQFF.

The genes are TRBV4-3 and TRBJ2-1; 10 nucleotides match TRBD2. J was trimmed by 7 bases and V by 4 bases; bases with no gene match: 16. The CDR3 is 18 amino acids. CDR1 is LGHNA and CDR2 is YSLEER in the germline V gene. The DNA of the CDR3 is TGCGCCAGCAGCCGACAAACACGAACAGCGGGAGGGCCTAATGAGCAGTTCTTC. Amino acids: CASSRQTRTAGGPNEQFF.

In this sample, this clonotype turned up many times. V gene TRBV28 combines with J gene TRBJ1-2, with D possibly being TRBD1 (5 bases). The germline gives CDR1 MDHEN, CDR2 SYDVKM. This CDR3 contains 14 residues. Trimming pared 6 bases from V and 4 bases from J, leaving 15 bases between. CDR3 loop: CASSSGARSYGYTF. The CDR3, as DNA: TGTGCCAGCAGCTCTGGGGCGCGTAGCTATGGCTACACCTTC.

This sequence joins TRBV15 and TRBJ1-1; 12 nucleotides line up with TRBD1. From germline, CDR1 is LNHNV and CDR2 YYDKDF (reference sequence). CDR3 length: 18 residues. Trimming took 2 bases from V and 2 from J; bases not matched to a gene: 9. This chain's CDR3 is CATSRHLGTGGGNTEAFF. CDR3 bases: TGTGCCACCAGCAGACACCTCGGGACAGGGGGCGGAAACACTGAAGCTTTCTTT. The whole variable domain, filled in from reference TRBV15 and TRBJ1-1, reads DAMVIQNPRYQVTQFGKPVTLSCSQTLNHNVMYWYQQKSSQAPKLLFHYYDKDFNNEADTPDNFQSRRPNTSFCFLDIRSPGLGDTAMYLCATSRHLGTGGGNTEAFFGQGTRLTVV.

The chain employs TRBV6-2 or TRBV6-3 and TRBJ1-2; D is perhaps TRBD1 (6 bases). The CDR3 covers 12 residues. The germline V gene encodes CDR1 MNHEY and CDR2 SVGEGT. Trimming removed 5 bases at V and 5 bases at J, with 9 bases between. The CDR3 sequence is CASSDGQYGYTF. Here the CDR3 DNA reads TGTGCCAGCAGTGACGGACAGTATGGCTACACCTTC.

The genes are TRBV7-2 and TRBJ2-5; D is unclear. Trimming stripped 1 base from V and 6 bases from J, with 24 bases between. In germline, CDR1 is SGHTA, CDR2 FQGNSA. The CDR3 runs 18 residues. The CDR3 DNA reads TGTGCCAGCAGCTTAGAAATGGCAAGACCTCCGGCGGTAAAGACCCAGTACTTC. Translation gives CASSLEMARPPAVKTQYF.

This clonotype has ten or more counts. The chain combines TRBV9 with TRBJ2-3; TRBD2 aligns across 8 bases. The V gene end was trimmed by 5 bases and the J gene end by 4 bases; junction bases not matched to a gene: 6. The CDR3 has 14 residues. Germline V CDR1 and CDR2: SGDLS, YYNGEE. CDR3 nucleotide sequence: TGTGCCAGCAGTCCCCGACTAGCGTCAGATACGCAGTATTTT. Its translation: CASSPRLASDTQYF.

The sample holds a few counts of this clonotype. The chain combines TRBV29-1 with TRBJ1-5; no clear D gene. CDR1 and CDR2 (germline): SQVTM, ANQGSEA. CDR3 length: 14 amino acids. Deletions cut 6 bases from V and 0 bases from J, with 12 bases between. Written as DNA, the CDR3 is TGCAGCGTGACGGGAGTTAATAGCAATCAGCCCCAGCATTTT. Translation: CSVTGVNSNQPQHF.

The table lists this clonotype with a few counts. The chain uses TRBV6-6 and TRBJ1-3; D not resolved. The V end was cut by 2 bases, the J end by 3 bases, with 8 bases between. This CDR3 is built from 14 residues. Looked up from germline, CDR1 is MNHNY and CDR2 is SVGAGI (reference sequence). The CDR3 loop reads CASSYAKDGNTIYF. As DNA, the CDR3 is TGTGCCAGCAGTTACGCTAAGGATGGAAACACCATATATTTT.

This CDR3 is CASSLLGGWNGYTF. Written as DNA, the CDR3 is TGCGCCAGCAGCCTATTGGGGGGATGGAATGGCTACACCTTC. The V gene is TRBV4-3, the J gene TRBJ1-2; possibly TRBD1 for D (5 bases). Germline CDR1 is LGHNA and CDR2 is YSLEER. The CDR3 covers 14 residues. Trimming stripped 4 bases from V and 6 bases from J, with 15 bases between.

The rearrangement joins TRBV27 to TRBJ2-6; D perhaps matches TRBD2 (7 bases). The V and J ends lost 4 bases and 0 bases respectively, with 13 bases between them. Germline values: CDR1 MNHEY, CDR2 SMNVEV (reference sequence). The CDR3 runs 17 residues. Here the CDR3 reads CASSSRGPSSGANVLTF. Here the CDR3 DNA reads TGTGCCAGCAGTTCGCGGGGGCCCTCCTCTGGGGCCAACGTCCTGACTTTC.

The rearrangement joins TRBV11-2 to TRBJ2-5; D not certain. With 6 bases removed from V and 1 base from J, the gap between germline ends came to 15 bases. There are 15 residues in the CDR3. Germline V gene lookup returns CDR1 SGHAT and CDR2 FQNNGV. CDR3 in amino acids: CASSPFYLLQETQYF. The CDR3 DNA is TGTGCCAGCAGTCCGTTTTACCTGCTCCAAGAGACCCAGTACTTC.

CDR3 nucleotides: TGTGCCAGCAGTTACTCTGGCGGAAGCTCCTACAATGAGCAGTTCTTC. It translates to CASSYSGGSSYNEQFF. The chain carries TRBV6-5 and TRBJ2-1; D is unclear. This CDR3 spans 16 amino acids. Germline V gives CDR1 MNHEY, CDR2 SVGAGI. The V gene lost 0 bases and the J gene lost 0 bases, with 9 bases spanning the gap.

The rearrangement links TRBV6-6 to TRBJ2-2; D gene uncertain. The CDR3 contains 15 residues. In germline, CDR1 is MNHNY, CDR2 SVGAGI (reference sequence). V gave up 2 bases and J gave up 4 bases, with 11 bases separating them. The CDR3 region is CASSYRIALTGELFF. The CDR3 DNA follows: TGTGCCAGCAGTTACAGGATAGCACTCACCGGGGAGCTGTTTTTT.